Shown below are 5 T cell receptor beta chains from a single sample sequenced in a study of T cells in Graves' hyperthyroidism and ophthalmopathy. The investigators amplified TCR beta CDR3 regions from RNA transcripts. The study used the HTBI primer set for a first-round RT-PCR of the TCR CDR3. TCRdb analysed the multiplex PCR reads with MiXCR anew, one entry per CDR3 protein. This table holds 600,000 to 850,000 distinct CDR3 sequences, roughly a sixth found once. What was sequenced was blood. These receptors came from a woman aged 45-65 years with Graves' hyperthyroidism that later progressed to Graves' ophthalmopathy.

This clonotype was counted only a few times. The chain uses TRBV29-1 and TRBJ2-2, with D maybe TRBD1 (5 bases). The CDR3 has 14 residues. V was clipped by 5 bases and J by 4 bases, with 14 bases between them. CDR1 SQVTM and CDR2 ANQGSEA come from the germline V gene. CDR3 nucleotides: TGCAGCGTTACCAGGGCCCCGACCACCGGGGAGCTGTTTTTT. It encodes CSVTRAPTTGELFF.

The chain employs TRBV6-5 and TRBJ2-2; no firm D call. This CDR3 comprises 16 residues. Germline V CDR1 and CDR2: MNHEY, SVGAGI. V lost 0 bases, J lost 5 bases, and 13 bases lay in between. In DNA form, the CDR3 reads TGTGCCAGCAGTTACTCGAATGGGTTATGGACCGGGGAGCTGTTTTTT. Its protein is CASSYSNGLWTGELFF.

The chain joins TRBV29-1 to TRBJ2-3; 7 positions agree with TRBD1. J was trimmed by 3 bases and V by 3 bases; bases with no gene match: 3. Germline CDR1 and CDR2: SQVTM and ANQGSEA. The CDR3 is made up of 13 amino acids. CDR3 sequence reads: CSVDGQDTDTQYF. CDR3 nucleotides: TGCAGCGTTGACGGACAGGATACAGATACGCAGTATTTT.

There are many counts of this clonotype. The chain couples TRBV2 to TRBJ1-5; D is unresolved. Looked up from germline, CDR1 is SNHLY and CDR2 is FYNNEI. This CDR3 is built from 13 residues. V lost 1 base, J lost 5 bases, and 6 bases lay in between. CDR3 residues: CASSEDSHQPQHF. In DNA, the CDR3 is TGTGCCAGCAGTGAAGACAGCCATCAGCCCCAGCATTTT.

This chain joins TRBV15 and TRBJ2-1; 12 bases align to TRBD2. Germline loops: CDR1 LNHNV, CDR2 YYDKDF (reference sequence). This CDR3 contains 16 residues. V was clipped by 1 base and J by 6 bases; unmatched bases: 4. The CDR3 protein is CATSRVKGLAGNEQFF. The CDR3 DNA follows: TGTGCCACCAGCAGAGTTAAGGGACTAGCGGGCAATGAGCAGTTCTTC.